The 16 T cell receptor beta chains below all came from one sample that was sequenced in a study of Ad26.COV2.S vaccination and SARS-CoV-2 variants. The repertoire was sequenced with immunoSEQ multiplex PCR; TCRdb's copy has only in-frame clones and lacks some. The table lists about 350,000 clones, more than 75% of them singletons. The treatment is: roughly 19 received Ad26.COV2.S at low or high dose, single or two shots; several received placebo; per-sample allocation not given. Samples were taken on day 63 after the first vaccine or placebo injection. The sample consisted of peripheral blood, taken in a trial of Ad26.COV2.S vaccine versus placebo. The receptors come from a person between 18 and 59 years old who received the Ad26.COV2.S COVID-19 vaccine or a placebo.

Written as DNA, the CDR3 is TGTGCCAGCAGCCCGGGACTAGCGGGAGCAGAGACCCAGTACTTC. It translates to CASSPGLAGAETQYF. This chain connects TRBV14 to TRBJ2-5; TRBD2 agrees at 14 bases. Germline CDR1 SGHDN, CDR2 FVKESK. Unmatched junction bases numbered 2, after V lost 4 bases and J lost 4 bases. The length of the CDR3 is 15 residues.

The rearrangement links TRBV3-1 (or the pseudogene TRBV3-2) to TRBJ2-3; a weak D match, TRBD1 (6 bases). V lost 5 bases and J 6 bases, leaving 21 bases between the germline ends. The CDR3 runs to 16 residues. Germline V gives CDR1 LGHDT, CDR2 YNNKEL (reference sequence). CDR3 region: CASSDPGHGGRDTQYF. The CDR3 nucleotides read TGTGCCAGCAGCGACCCGGGACACGGAGGCCGGGATACGCAGTATTTT.

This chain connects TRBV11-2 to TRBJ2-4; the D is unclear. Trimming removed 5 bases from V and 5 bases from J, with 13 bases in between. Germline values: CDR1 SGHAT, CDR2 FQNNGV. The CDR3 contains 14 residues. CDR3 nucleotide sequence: TGTGCCAGCAGCAAGGAGAATGGCGAAAACATTCAGTACTTC. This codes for CASSKENGENIQYF.

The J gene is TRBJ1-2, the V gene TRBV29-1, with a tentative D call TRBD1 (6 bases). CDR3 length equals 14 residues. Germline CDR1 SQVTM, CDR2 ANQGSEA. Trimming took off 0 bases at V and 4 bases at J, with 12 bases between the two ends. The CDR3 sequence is CSVEDRGDSYGYTF. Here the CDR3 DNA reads TGCAGCGTTGAAGATAGGGGGGATAGCTATGGCTACACCTTC.

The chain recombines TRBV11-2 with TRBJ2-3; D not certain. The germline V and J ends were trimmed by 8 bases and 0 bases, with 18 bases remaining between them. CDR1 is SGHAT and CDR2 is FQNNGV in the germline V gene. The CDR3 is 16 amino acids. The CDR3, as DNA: TGTGCCAGCTCCGCCCGGTCGGCCCCGAGCACAGATACGCAGTATTTT. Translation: CASSARSAPSTDTQYF.

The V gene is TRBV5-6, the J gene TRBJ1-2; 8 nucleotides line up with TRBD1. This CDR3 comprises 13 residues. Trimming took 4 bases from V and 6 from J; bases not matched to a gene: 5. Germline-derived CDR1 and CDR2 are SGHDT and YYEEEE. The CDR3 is CASSPTGVNGYTF. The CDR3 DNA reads TGTGCCAGCAGCCCGACAGGGGTTAATGGCTACACCTTC.

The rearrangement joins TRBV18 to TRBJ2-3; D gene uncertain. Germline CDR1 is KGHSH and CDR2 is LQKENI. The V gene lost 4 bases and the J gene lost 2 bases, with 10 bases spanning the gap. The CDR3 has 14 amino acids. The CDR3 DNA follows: TGTGCCAGCTCACTACAATGGGTCACAGATACGCAGTATTTT. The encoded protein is CASSLQWVTDTQYF.

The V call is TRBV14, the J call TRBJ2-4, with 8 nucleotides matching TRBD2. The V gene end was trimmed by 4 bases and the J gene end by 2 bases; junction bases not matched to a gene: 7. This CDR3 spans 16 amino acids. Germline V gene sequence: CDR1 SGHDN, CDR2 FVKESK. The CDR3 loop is CASSRSGAVTKNIQYF. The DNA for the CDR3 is TGTGCCAGCAGCCGTAGCGGGGCGGTAACCAAAAACATTCAGTACTTC.

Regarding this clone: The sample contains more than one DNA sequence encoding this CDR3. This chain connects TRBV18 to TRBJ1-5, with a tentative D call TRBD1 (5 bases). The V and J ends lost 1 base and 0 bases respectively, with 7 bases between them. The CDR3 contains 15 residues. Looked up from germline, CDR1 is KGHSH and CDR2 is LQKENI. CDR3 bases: TGTGCCAGCTCACCACGGGGGAATAGCAATCAGCCCCAGCATTTT. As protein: CASSPRGNSNQPQHF.

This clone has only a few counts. For the CDR3, the DNA is TGTGCCAGCAGCTTCGGGAGGTCCTACAATGAGCAGTTCTTC. Translated: CASSFGRSYNEQFF. The genes are TRBV5-4 and TRBJ2-1, with TRBD2 matching over 7 bases. Trimming at V came to 2 bases and at J to 1 base, leaving 0 bases not matched to a gene. Germline CDR1 SGHNT, CDR2 YYREEE (reference sequence). The CDR3 sequence is 14 residues long.

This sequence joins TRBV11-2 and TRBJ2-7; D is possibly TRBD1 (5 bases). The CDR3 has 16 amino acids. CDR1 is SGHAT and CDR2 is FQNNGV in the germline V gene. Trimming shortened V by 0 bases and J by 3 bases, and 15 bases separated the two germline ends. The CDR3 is CASSLDSRQGIYEQYF. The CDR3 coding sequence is TGTGCCAGCAGCTTAGATTCCCGGCAGGGCATCTACGAGCAGTACTTC.

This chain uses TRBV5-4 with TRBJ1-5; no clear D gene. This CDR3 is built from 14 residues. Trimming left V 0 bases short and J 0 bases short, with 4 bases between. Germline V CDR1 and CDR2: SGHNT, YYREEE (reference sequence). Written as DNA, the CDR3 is TGTGCCAGCAGCTTGGACGGTAGCAATCAGCCCCAGCATTTT. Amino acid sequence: CASSLDGSNQPQHF.

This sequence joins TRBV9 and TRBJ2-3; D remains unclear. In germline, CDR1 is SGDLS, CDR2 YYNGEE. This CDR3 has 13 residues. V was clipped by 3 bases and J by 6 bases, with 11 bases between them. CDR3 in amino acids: CASSGRHGDTQYF. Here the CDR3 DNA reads TGTGCCAGCAGCGGCCGACACGGGGATACGCAGTATTTT.

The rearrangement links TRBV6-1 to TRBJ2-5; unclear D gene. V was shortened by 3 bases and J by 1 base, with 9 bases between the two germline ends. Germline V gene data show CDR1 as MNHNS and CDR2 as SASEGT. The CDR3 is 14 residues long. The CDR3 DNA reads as TGTGCCAGCAGTGACCCGCCTTCCCAAGAGACCCAGTACTTC. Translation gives CASSDPPSQETQYF.

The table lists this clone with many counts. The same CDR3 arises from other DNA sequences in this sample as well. The CDR3 sequence is CAINRVPEGSSGNTIYF. CDR3 DNA: TGTGCCATCAATAGGGTTCCTGAGGGTAGCTCTGGAAACACCATATATTTT. The J gene is TRBJ1-3, the V gene TRBV10-3; D gene uncertain. The CDR3 has 17 residues. V was pared by 7 bases and J by 0 bases, with 19 bases between. Germline V CDR1 and CDR2: ENHRY, SYGVKD.

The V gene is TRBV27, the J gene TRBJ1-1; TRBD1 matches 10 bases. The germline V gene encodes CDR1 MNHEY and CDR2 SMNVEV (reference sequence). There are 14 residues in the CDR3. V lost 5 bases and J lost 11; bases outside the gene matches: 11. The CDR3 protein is CASSTGQGKIRAFF. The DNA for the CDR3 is TGTGCCAGCAGTACGGGACAGGGGAAAATCAGGGCTTTCTTT.